Listed here is a single T cell receptor (beta chain). The target antigen is unknown. This sample was taken from a study of cytomegalovirus exposure and HLA in healthy donors. Study results and caveats: Analyzed later, association rates of TCRs varied across HLA loci, with DRB1 most and HLA-C fewest.

The length of the CDR3 is 14 residues. With V trimmed by 8 bases and J by 6 bases, 11 bases remained unmatched. Germline V gene data show CDR1 as SGHTA and CDR2 as FQGTGA. The PCR employed 60 Vbeta primers together with 13 Jbeta primers. This table comes from immunoSEQ multiplex PCR, and its TCRdb copy is limited to in-frame clones, with some not included. The repertoire holds 130,000 to 150,000 clones, with 60% to 85% as singletons. This chain joins TRBV7-3 and TRBJ1-2, with 8 bases matching TRBD1. The sample comprised PBMCs. The clonotype was recovered from a man aged 35 to 55 in good health and CMV-seropositive. CDR3 DNA sequence: TGTGCCAGCGGTCAGGGGGCCCGTTCAGATGGCTACACCTTC. It encodes CASGQGARSDGYTF.